The next 11 T cell receptor beta chains were all read from a single sample in a study of control samples from healthy donors and cancer patients (dated by TCRdb to the early 2020s). The library was prepared using the immunoSEQ multiplex PCR assay. Sourced from immuneACCESS, this table was stored by TCRdb with only in-frame sequences that have V and J called. A share of the clones is absent; for the studies checked, an unresolved V gene accounts for under half, and the remainder has no known explanation. Within this sample are under 75,000 clones, with less than 95% of them counted one time only. The ten top clones hold 1% to 1.5% of the sample. The sequenced sample was PBMCs. Receptors originate from a woman aged 45 to 65 with colorectal cancer.

This rearrangement joins TRBV2 to TRBJ2-3, with 9 bases fitting TRBD2. There are 15 residues in the CDR3. Trimming removed 8 bases from V and 6 bases from J; junction bases left unmatched: 12. Germline values: CDR1 SNHLY, CDR2 FYNNEI. This CDR3 is CASHEIAGDYDTQYF. In nucleotides, the CDR3 is TGTGCCAGCCACGAAATAGCGGGGGATTATGATACGCAGTATTTT. The variable domain in full, completed from reference TRBV2 and TRBJ2-3, reads EPEVTQTPSHQVTQMGQEVILRCVPISNHLYFYWYRQILGQKVEFLVSFYNNEISEKSEIFDDQFSVERPDGSNFTLKIRSTKLEDSAMYFCASHEIAGDYDTQYFGPGTRLTVL.

The chain employs TRBV27 and TRBJ2-2, with 11 bases aligning to TRBD2. The CDR3 length is 19 residues. CDR1 and CDR2 (germline): MNHEY, SMNVEV (reference sequence). The V gene end was trimmed by 6 bases and the J gene end by 6 bases; junction bases not matched to a gene: 18. The CDR3, as DNA: TGTGCCAGCAGACTACTAGCGGGAGTATCTGCGGGTACACCCGGGGAGCTGTTTTTT. Encoded protein: CASRLLAGVSAGTPGELFF.

The V gene is TRBV28, the J gene TRBJ1-5; no clear D gene. The length of the CDR3 is 15 residues. CDR1 is MDHEN, CDR2 SYDVKM, per germline. V was shortened by 6 bases and J by 3 bases, with 15 bases between the two germline ends. The CDR3 spells CASRKEPGNNQPQHF. The CDR3 nucleotides read TGTGCCAGCAGGAAAGAGCCGGGAAACAATCAGCCCCAGCATTTT.

The V gene is TRBV19, the J gene TRBJ2-7, with 7 nucleotides matching TRBD1. The germline V gene has CDR1 LNHDA and CDR2 SQIVND (reference sequence). Unmatched junction bases numbered 7, after V lost 5 bases and J lost 3 bases. The CDR3 has 14 residues. CDR3 sequence (DNA): TGTGCCAGTAGTCGACAGGGCGGAGGCTACGAGCAGTACTTC. It yields the protein CASSRQGGGYEQYF.

The rearrangement uses TRBV5-1 and TRBJ2-7, with TRBD2 identical over 10 bases. Germline-derived CDR1 and CDR2 are SGHRS and YFSETQ. J gave up 1 base and V 4 bases, and 5 bases lay outside the gene matches. The CDR3 totals 15 residues. The CDR3 here is CASSASGSLSYEQYF. The DNA for the CDR3 is TGCGCCAGCAGCGCTAGCGGGAGTCTTTCCTACGAGCAGTACTTC.

The gene calls are TRBV9 and TRBJ1-2; no firm D call. This CDR3 spans 11 amino acids. The germline V and J ends were trimmed by 5 bases and 8 bases, with 10 bases remaining between them. The germline gives CDR1 SGDLS, CDR2 YYNGEE. The CDR3 protein is CASSALAGYTF. CDR3 sequence (DNA): TGTGCCAGCAGTGCCCTTGCGGGCTACACCTTC.

The rearrangement joins TRBV10-3 to TRBJ1-1; a possible D gene is TRBD1 (6 bases). The CDR3 is 18 residues long. The V end lost 3 bases, the J end lost 1 base, and 21 bases lay between the germline ends. Germline CDR1 and CDR2: ENHRY and SYGVKD. CDR3 residues: CAISDPPGDPSGNTEAFF. The CDR3 DNA is TGTGCCATCAGTGACCCGCCAGGGGATCCGTCTGGGAACACTGAAGCTTTCTTT.

The gene calls are TRBV2 and TRBJ1-2, with a weak D call TRBD1 (5 bases). The germline CDR1 and CDR2 sequences are SNHLY and FYNNEI. Trimming stripped 1 base from V and 1 base from J, with 7 bases between. The CDR3 consists of 14 residues. The CDR3 coding sequence is TGTGCCAGCAGTGAAGGGGGCTTTAACTATGGCTACACCTTC. It codes for CASSEGGFNYGYTF.

V is TRBV2 and J is TRBJ2-7; 7 bases line up with TRBD2. The germline gives CDR1 SNHLY, CDR2 FYNNEI. The CDR3 sequence is 15 residues long. V lost 4 bases, J lost 4 bases, and 10 bases stayed unmatched. CDR3 region: CASSGEGRDRYEQYF. CDR3 sequence (DNA): TGTGCCAGCAGTGGGGAGGGCAGGGATCGGTACGAGCAGTACTTC.

This chain joins TRBV30 and TRBJ2-3; the match to TRBD2 covers 9 bases. The V gene end was trimmed by 2 bases and the J gene end by 4 bases; junction bases not matched to a gene: 7. There are 15 residues in the CDR3. Germline V gene data show CDR1 as GTSNPN and CDR2 as SVGIG (reference sequence). The CDR3 bases are TGTGCCTGGAGTATCCTAGCGGGGCCCTCAGATACGCAGTATTTT. Translating gives CAWSILAGPSDTQYF.

This clone has a single count. The rearrangement joins TRBV11-2 to TRBJ1-6; D is perhaps TRBD1 (5 bases). Trimming removed 5 bases from V and 8 bases from J, with 19 bases in between. CDR3 length: 16 residues. Germline loops: CDR1 SGHAT, CDR2 FQNNGV. The CDR3 region is CASSPLFGRADSPLHF. CDR3 nucleotides: TGTGCCAGCAGCCCCTTGTTCGGCAGGGCTGATTCACCCCTCCACTTT. Full variable domain (remainder filled in from reference TRBV11-2 and TRBJ1-6): EAGVAQSPRYKIIEKRQSVAFWCNPISGHATLYWYQQILGQGPKLLIQFQNNGVVDDSQLPKDRFSAERLKGVDSTLKIQPAKLEDSAVYLCASSPLFGRADSPLHFGNGTRLTVT.